One sample yielded the 19 T cell receptor beta chains listed below, sequenced in a study of T-cell reconstitution after alpha-beta-depleted transplantation in children (dated by TCRdb to 2016 to 2018). The protocol used for the library was PCR. Reads for this sample came from an Illumina HiSeq 2500. TCR libraries were prepared with molecular barcoding, using unique molecular identifiers to normalize TCRbeta repertoire quantification. In TCRdb, the public reads were trimmed at Q25 with fastp and aligned with MiXCR, with productive beta chains retained. Here each entry gathers all rows of one CDR3 protein and keeps the most common genes and DNA. Present in this sample are about 540,000 distinct CDR3 sequences, roughly 30% of which were seen just once. Less than 40% of the sample comes from the top ten. Reading the label with the study, this specimen's treatment or condition is: allogeneic hematopoietic cell transplantation with graft depleted of TCRalphabeta T cells and CD19 B cells.

The sequences come from PBMCs, collected before TCRalphabeta/CD19-depleted stem cell transplant. The receptor set was obtained from a boy younger than two with Wiskott-Aldrich syndrome, due to receive a stem cell transplant.

The gene calls are TRBV7-2 and TRBJ2-1; maybe TRBD2 (6 bases). Germline lookup yields CDR1 SGHTA and CDR2 FQGNSA. V was shortened by 3 bases and J by 8 bases, with 11 bases between the two germline ends. The CDR3 extends over 13 amino acids. This CDR3 reads CASSFQWGDEQFF. CDR3 coding DNA: TGTGCCAGCAGCTTCCAATGGGGGGATGAGCAGTTCTTC.

The chain joins TRBV5-1 to TRBJ1-2; unclear D gene. CDR3 length: 16 amino acids. The V gene lost 3 bases and the J gene lost 2 bases, with 17 bases spanning the gap. Germline assignment: CDR1 SGHRS and CDR2 YFSETQ. CDR3 sequence reads: CASSSYADSYNYGYTF. The DNA for the CDR3 is TGCGCCAGCAGCTCCTACGCTGACTCCTACAACTATGGCTACACCTTC.

V gene TRBV28 combines with J gene TRBJ2-3; the D is unclear. Germline CDR1 reads MDHEN; CDR2 reads SYDVKM. Trimming removed 4 bases at V and 6 bases at J, with 8 bases between. CDR3 length: 12 residues. The CDR3 DNA reads as TGTGCCAGCAGTTCTTCCTTTGATACGCAGTATTTT. Protein product: CASSSSFDTQYF.

The rearrangement joins TRBV5-1 to TRBJ2-1; 8 nucleotides match TRBD2. J gave up 4 bases and V 2 bases, and 5 bases lay outside the gene matches. The CDR3 totals 15 residues. CDR1 is SGHRS and CDR2 is YFSETQ in the germline V gene. The CDR3 DNA sequence: TGCGCCAGCAGCTTCTCGACTAGCGCGTACAATGAGCAGTTCTTC. This translates into CASSFSTSAYNEQFF.

The V gene is TRBV12-3 or TRBV12-4, the J gene TRBJ2-1; TRBD1 matches 8 bases. This CDR3 contains 15 residues. Germline trimming cut 5 bases from V and 4 bases from J; bases unmatched to any gene: 7. The CDR3 DNA is TGTGCCAGCAGTCCCGGACAGGGCCGATACAATGAGCAGTTCTTC. It is translated as CASSPGQGRYNEQFF.

This clonotype was counted between two and nine times. V and J are TRBV5-1 and TRBJ2-1, with D perhaps matching TRBD1 (5 bases). Germline loops: CDR1 SGHRS, CDR2 YFSETQ. The CDR3 extends over 12 amino acids. Between the trimmed V and J ends, which lost 0 bases and 10 bases, there was a span of 8 bases. Here the CDR3 DNA reads TGCGCCAGCAGCTTGGAAGGACAAGAGCAGTTCTTC. Residues: CASSLEGQEQFF.

This clonotype was seen many times. V gene TRBV5-1 combines with J gene TRBJ1-1, with a possible D match to TRBD1 (5 bases). This CDR3 is 14 amino acids long. Trimming took off 2 bases at V and 1 base at J, with 9 bases between the two ends. Germline CDR1 is SGHRS and CDR2 is YFSETQ. The CDR3 nucleotides read TGCGCCAGCAGCTTCCAGGGCCCGAACACTGAAGCTTTCTTT. Residues: CASSFQGPNTEAFF.

This clonotype was picked up a small number of times. The CDR3 region is CAISEGLAGGPQRETQYF. The CDR3 bases are TGTGCCATCAGTGAAGGCCTAGCGGGAGGGCCACAAAGGGAGACCCAGTACTTC. The rearrangement links TRBV10-3 to TRBJ2-5, with TRBD2 identical over 12 bases. Trimming removed 3 bases from V and 5 bases from J; junction bases left unmatched: 13. This CDR3 region has 18 residues. Germline V gene lookup returns CDR1 ENHRY and CDR2 SYGVKD.

CDR3 sequence (DNA): TGCAGTGCTAGGCGGGCCCTAGGGGCGGGAGTGAATGAGCAGTTCTTC. It translates to CSARRALGAGVNEQFF. The V gene is TRBV20-1, the J gene TRBJ2-1, with 7 positions matching TRBD2. This CDR3 is 16 amino acids long. The germline CDR1 and CDR2 sequences are DFQATT and SNEGSKA (reference sequence). With V trimmed by 3 bases and J by 7 bases, 15 bases remained unmatched.

The genes are TRBV12-3 or TRBV12-4 and TRBJ2-1; TRBD2 aligns across 13 bases. The CDR3 runs 14 residues. The V gene end was trimmed by 6 bases and the J gene end by 8 bases; junction bases not matched to a gene: 4. The DNA for the CDR3 is TGTGCCAGCAGCAGACTAGCGGGAGGCCATGAGCAGTTCTTC. As protein: CASSRLAGGHEQFF.

The rearrangement joins TRBV12-3 or TRBV12-4 to TRBJ2-3, with TRBD2 matching over 11 bases. V shed 0 bases, J shed 0 bases, and the junction held 11 bases outside the gene matches. The CDR3 length is 20 residues. The CDR3 DNA is TGTGCCAGCAGTTTAGCCCTGCTAGCGGGAGGCACCCGTAGCACAGATACGCAGTATTTT. Its protein is CASSLALLAGGTRSTDTQYF.

The genes are TRBV12-3 or TRBV12-4 and TRBJ2-1; 10 nucleotides align to TRBD2. CDR3 length: 14 amino acids. V lost 6 bases and J lost 8; bases outside the gene matches: 7. In nucleotides, the CDR3 is TGTGCCAGCAGCCTAGCGGGGGCATACTATGAGCAGTTCTTC. Protein sequence: CASSLAGAYYEQFF.

This clonotype was counted a few times. The chain has TRBV7-8 and TRBJ2-7; D gene unclear. The germline gives CDR1 SGHVS, CDR2 FQNEAQ. CDR3 length equals 11 residues. V lost 5 bases and J lost 6, with 8 bases in between. CDR3 nucleotides: TGTGCCAGCAGCATCGTAGGCGAGCAGTACTTC. Protein sequence: CASSIVGEQYF. The entire variable domain, with the rest obtained from reference TRBV7-8 and TRBJ2-7, is as follows: GAGVSQSPRYKVAKRGQDVALRCDPISGHVSLFWYQQALGQGPEFLTYFQNEAQLDKSGLPSDRFFAERPEGSVSTLKIQRTQQEDSAVYLCASSIVGEQYFGPGTRLTVT.

This rearrangement joins TRBV12-3 or TRBV12-4 to TRBJ2-5; 9 bases line up with TRBD2. Trimming cost V 4 bases and J 5 bases; bases outside gene matches: 5. The CDR3 spans 14 residues. CDR3 residues: CASSWAGLAETQYF. The CDR3 bases are TGTGCCAGCAGTTGGGCAGGACTAGCGGAGACCCAGTACTTC.

This chain uses TRBV6-2 or TRBV6-3 with TRBJ2-1; 14 nucleotides align to TRBD2. The J segment lost 15 bases and the V segment lost 5 bases, leaving 15 bases of the junction unmatched. Germline V lookup: CDR1 MNHEY, CDR2 SVGEGT. CDR3 length equals 16 residues. This CDR3 is CASSDHPTSGRALWFF. CDR3 coding DNA: TGTGCCAGCAGTGATCACCCGACTAGCGGGAGGGCCCTGTGGTTCTTC.

This clonotype was picked up a small number of times. The J gene is TRBJ2-1, the V gene TRBV5-1; TRBD2 agrees at 9 bases. The length of the CDR3 is 15 residues. V lost 2 bases and J lost 4; bases outside the gene matches: 4. CDR1 and CDR2 (germline): SGHRS, YFSETQ. CDR3 loop: CASSLTAGGYNEQFF. The CDR3 nucleotides are TGCGCCAGCAGCTTAACAGCGGGAGGTTACAATGAGCAGTTCTTC.

This clonotype was seen a handful of times. The V and J genes are TRBV9 and TRBJ2-5; 8 positions match TRBD2. CDR1 is SGDLS, CDR2 YYNGEE, per germline. The CDR3 contains 17 residues. Trimming cost V 7 bases and J 3 bases; bases outside gene matches: 17. The CDR3 sequence is CASSLMGSGSYKETQYF. DNA for the CDR3: TGTGCCAGCTCCCTGATGGGAAGCGGGAGCTACAAAGAGACCCAGTACTTC.

This clonotype occurred a few times. V gene TRBV7-9 combines with J gene TRBJ2-1; D gene unclear. The CDR3 is 15 amino acids. Germline-derived CDR1 and CDR2 are SEHNR and FQNEAQ (reference sequence). The germline V and J ends were trimmed by 5 bases and 0 bases, with 11 bases remaining between them. The CDR3 is CASSPRGDSYNEQFF. The CDR3 DNA sequence: TGTGCCAGCAGCCCGCGTGGGGACTCCTACAATGAGCAGTTCTTC.

As for this clonotype: Its ends do not fully match the called genes, so a read error is possible. The chain links TRBV20-1 to TRBJ2-7; perhaps TRBD1 as D (6 bases). The CDR3 totals 13 residues. Germline V gene lookup returns CDR1 DFQATT and CDR2 SNEGSKA (reference sequence). CDR3 loop: CSTRSDRPYEQYF. The CDR3 nucleotides are TGCAGTACTAGATCGGACAGACCCTACGAGCAGTACTTC.